Sequencing of this T cell receptor beta chain was carried out in a study of beta chain features in type 1 diabetes. Expressed TCRB transcripts were sequenced after all isolated RNA was converted to cDNA. The protocol was immunoSEQ multiplex PCR, while the TCRdb copy is restricted to in-frame clones and leaves out a portion. The sample yields around 500,000 clones, around 10% seen once. General study points: In every one of the four CD4+ subsets, TCRB CDR3s were moderately but significantly shorter in Type 1 diabetes patients. Since sequencing was performed on cDNA, cells with high TCR expression could be over-represented.

A single heparinised draw of approximately 100 mL on average was taken per donor. The V end lost 0 bases, the J end lost 2 bases, and 6 bases lay between the germline ends. Per germline, CDR1 SGHRS and CDR2 YFSETQ. The CDR3 length is 14 residues. As regards this clone: Its antigen is undetermined. This sample includes further DNA sequences coding for the same CDR3.

V usage is TRBV5-1 and J usage is TRBJ2-1; D possibly matches TRBD1 or TRBD2 (5 bases each). The origin of this receptor is a woman between 18 and 30 years old in good health. The specimen sequenced was naive CD4+ T cells from blood. The CDR3 region has the DNA TGCGCCAGCAGCTTGGGAGGGGCCTACAATGAGCAGTTCTTC. Its protein is CASSLGGAYNEQFF. The variable domain in full, with the rest retrieved from reference TRBV5-1 and TRBJ2-1, is KAGVTQTPRYLIKTRGQQVTLSCSPISGHRSVSWYQQTPGQGLQFLFEYFSETQRNKGNFPGRFSGRQFSNSRSEMNVSTLELGDSALYLCASSLGGAYNEQFFGPGTRLTVL.